The next 32 T cell receptor beta chains were all read from a single sample in a study of blood T cell repertoires in COVID-19. The data were produced by immunoSEQ multiplex PCR, yet TCRdb's version contains in-frame clones alone and is incomplete. The data contain about 180,000 clones, about 91% of them singletons. The sequenced sample was peripheral blood. These receptors were collected from a woman aged 45-59 years with acute or convalescent COVID-19.

The CDR3 spells CASSHGLLGYTF. CDR3 DNA: TGTGCCAGCAGCCATGGGTTACTAGGCTACACCTTC. V gene TRBV3-1 (or the pseudogene TRBV3-2) combines with J gene TRBJ1-2; unclear D gene. The CDR3 totals 12 residues. CDR1 is LGHDT and CDR2 is YNNKEL in the germline V gene (reference sequence). V lost 3 bases and J 8 bases, leaving 10 bases between the germline ends.

The rearrangement links TRBV18 to TRBJ1-6; D not resolved. V was shortened by 6 bases and J by 6 bases, with 15 bases between the two germline ends. CDR1 and CDR2 (germline): KGHSH, LQKENI. The CDR3 spans 15 residues. The CDR3 region has the DNA TGTGCCAGCTCGCAGACGGGAGATATTAATTCACCCCTCCACTTT. It codes for CASSQTGDINSPLHF.

J is TRBJ2-3 and V is TRBV9; tentatively, D is TRBD2 (5 bases). This CDR3 spans 16 amino acids. Per germline, CDR1 SGDLS and CDR2 YYNGEE. Trimming removed 4 bases from V and 4 bases from J, with 19 bases in between. DNA for the CDR3: TGTGCCAGCAGCACGAGACACACTAGGGTCGCAGATACGCAGTATTTT. Its translation is CASSTRHTRVADTQYF. Drawing the rest from reference TRBV9 and TRBJ2-3, the complete variable domain is DSGVTQTPKHLITATGQRVTLRCSPRSGDLSVYWYQQSLDQGLQFLIQYYNGEERAKGNILERFSAQQFPDLHSELNLSSLELGDSALYFCASSTRHTRVADTQYFGPGTRLTVL.

The DNA of the CDR3 is TGTGCCAGCAGCTTGAGGGCTAGCGGGGGGGCTAACATTCAGTACTTC. Residues: CASSLRASGGANIQYF. The genes are TRBV5-8 and TRBJ2-4, with 12 positions matching TRBD2. Germline CDR1 is SGHTS and CDR2 is YDEGEE. V was pared by 1 base and J by 7 bases, with 6 bases of the junction left unmatched. The CDR3 is 16 amino acids. The full variable domain, its missing parts supplied by reference TRBV5-8 and TRBJ2-4, is EAGVTQSPTHLIKTRGQQATLRCSPISGHTSVYWYQQALGLGLQFLLWYDEGEERNRGNFPPRFSGRQFPNYSSELNVNALELEDSALYLCASSLRASGGANIQYFGAGTRLSVL.

This clone was seen once. The chain combines TRBV4-1 with TRBJ2-1; D possibly corresponds to TRBD2 (6 bases). Trimming stripped 0 bases from V and 2 bases from J, with 17 bases between. Looked up from germline, CDR1 is MGHRA and CDR2 is YSYEKL. The CDR3 is 18 amino acids. This CDR3 is CASSQDRGGGPAYNEQFF. CDR3 DNA: TGCGCCAGCAGCCAAGATCGGGGAGGCGGGCCTGCCTACAATGAGCAGTTCTTC.

The V gene is TRBV5-5, the J gene TRBJ2-1, with 10 bases that match TRBD2. Germline V gene lookup returns CDR1 SGHKS and CDR2 YYEKEE (reference sequence). This CDR3 is 15 amino acids long. The J segment lost 8 bases and the V segment lost 3 bases, leaving 8 bases of the junction unmatched. CDR3 sequence (DNA): TGTGCCAGCAGCTACCTAGCGGGGGCTCACTATGAGCAGTTCTTC. It translates to CASSYLAGAHYEQFF.

The chain combines TRBV4-3 with TRBJ2-2; possible D gene TRBD2, 6 bases. Trimming removed 4 bases from V and 6 bases from J, with 15 bases in between. The germline gives CDR1 LGHNA, CDR2 YSLEER. CDR3 size: 15 residues. The CDR3 sequence is CASSPAEGRAGELFF. The CDR3 DNA reads TGCGCCAGCAGCCCAGCGGAGGGGCGGGCCGGGGAGCTGTTTTTT.

The chain combines TRBV7-2 with TRBJ2-5; the D gene is possibly TRBD1 (6 bases). CDR3 size: 13 residues. Per germline, CDR1 SGHTA and CDR2 FQGNSA. Trimming pared 1 base from V and 4 bases from J, leaving 7 bases between. The CDR3 nucleotides read TGTGCCAGCAGCTTAGTCAGGGGAGAGACCCAGTACTTC. This codes for CASSLVRGETQYF.

In this sample, this clone turned up once. The rearrangement joins TRBV27 to TRBJ2-1; 9 nucleotides align to TRBD2. V shed 4 bases and J 7 bases; nucleotides not matched to a gene: 11. The CDR3 sequence is 16 residues long. Germline CDR1 MNHEY, CDR2 SMNVEV (reference sequence). The CDR3 region is CASSSRLAGPPNEQFF. The CDR3 DNA reads as TGTGCCAGCAGTTCCCGGCTAGCGGGACCCCCTAATGAGCAGTTCTTC.

The rearrangement uses TRBV7-9 and TRBJ2-5, with 8 bases matching TRBD1. Per germline, CDR1 SEHNR and CDR2 FQNEAQ (reference sequence). V dropped 5 bases and J dropped 4; count of bases not matched to a gene: 6. This CDR3 has 14 residues. The CDR3 DNA reads TGTGCCAGCAGCACAGGGGGTAACCCAGAGACCCAGTACTTC. It codes for CASSTGGNPETQYF.

The chain recombines TRBV30 with TRBJ2-3; the D is unclear. Germline V lookup: CDR1 GTSNPN, CDR2 SVGIG (reference sequence). The CDR3 totals 17 residues. The ends were cut back, 1 base at V and 0 bases at J, with 17 bases in the middle. DNA of the CDR3: TGTGCCTGGAGTGCGAGTTACAGTGCCTCTAGCACAGATACGCAGTATTTT. It codes for CAWSASYSASSTDTQYF. The full variable domain, with the rest looked up from reference TRBV30 and TRBJ2-3, is SQTIHQWPATLVQPVGSPLSLECTVEGTSNPNLYWYRQAAGRGLQLLFYSVGIGQISSEVPQNLSASRPQDRQFILSSKKLLLSDSGFYLCAWSASYSASSTDTQYFGPGTRLTVL.

This rearrangement joins TRBV5-6 to TRBJ1-2; TRBD1 matches at 7 bases. This CDR3 is built from 15 residues. The ends lost 2 bases at V and 3 bases at J; junction bases unmatched: 7. CDR1 and CDR2 from the germline V gene are SGHDT and YYEEEE. The CDR3 is CASSLDREMDYGYTF. The CDR3 DNA sequence: TGTGCCAGCAGCTTAGACAGGGAGATGGACTATGGCTACACCTTC.

J is TRBJ2-7 and V is TRBV19; 10 nucleotides agree with TRBD2. The CDR3 is 16 residues long. V shed 3 bases and J 1 base; nucleotides not matched to a gene: 6. Germline V gene sequence: CDR1 LNHDA, CDR2 SQIVND (reference sequence). CDR3 coding DNA: TGTGCCAGTAGTATCGCTGGGACTAGCGCGTCCTACGAGCAGTACTTC. This sequence encodes CASSIAGTSASYEQYF.

The V and J genes are TRBV27 and TRBJ1-2, with 7 positions matching TRBD1. The germline V gene has CDR1 MNHEY and CDR2 SMNVEV (reference sequence). The CDR3 covers 14 residues. The J segment lost 4 bases and the V segment lost 5 bases, leaving 7 bases of the junction unmatched. CDR3 sequence: CASSPGPGGYGYTF. As DNA, the CDR3 is TGTGCCAGCAGTCCAGGGCCAGGGGGCTATGGCTACACCTTC.

This chain uses TRBV29-1 with TRBJ2-1; TRBD1 agrees at 7 bases. Germline values: CDR1 SQVTM, CDR2 ANQGSEA. The CDR3 has 12 amino acids. The ends lost 7 bases at V and 9 bases at J; junction bases unmatched: 9. The CDR3 region is CSGGQFITEQFF. The CDR3 DNA sequence: TGCAGCGGGGGACAGTTTATCACTGAGCAGTTCTTC.

The table lists this clone with a count of one. J is TRBJ1-2 and V is TRBV14; D is uncertain. With 4 bases removed from V and 6 bases from J, the gap between germline ends came to 15 bases. CDR1 SGHDN and CDR2 FVKESK come from the germline V gene. The CDR3 sequence is 14 residues long. CDR3 in amino acids: CASSRSVVWNGYTF. CDR3 DNA sequence: TGTGCCAGCAGCCGCAGCGTGGTGTGGAATGGCTACACCTTC.

The gene calls are TRBV6-5 and TRBJ2-3; maybe TRBD1 (6 bases). The CDR3 contains 15 residues. Deletions cut 6 bases from V and 3 bases from J, with 16 bases between. CDR1 is MNHEY, CDR2 SVGAGI, per germline. The CDR3 DNA sequence: TGTGCCAGCAGGCCCCCGGGACAAAGGACAGATACGCAGTATTTT. Encoded protein: CASRPPGQRTDTQYF.

This clone was picked up one time. V is TRBV18 and J is TRBJ2-7; D remains ambiguous. The CDR3 is 14 residues long. Germline V gives CDR1 KGHSH, CDR2 LQKENI. The germline V and J ends were trimmed by 3 bases and 3 bases, with 12 bases remaining between them. CDR3 nucleotide sequence: TGTGCCAGCTCACCCCGCCTAAATGGCTACGAGCAGTACTTC. Translation gives CASSPRLNGYEQYF.

V usage is TRBV14 and J usage is TRBJ2-2; D is unclear. Looked up from germline, CDR1 is SGHDN and CDR2 is FVKESK. The V gene lost 2 bases and the J gene lost 2 bases, with 12 bases spanning the gap. The CDR3 consists of 16 residues. Here the CDR3 reads CASSQNRPLNTGELFF. CDR3 sequence (DNA): TGTGCCAGCAGCCAAAATCGCCCCCTAAACACCGGGGAGCTGTTTTTT.

The chain employs TRBV19 and TRBJ1-1, with unresolved D. The CDR3 spans 13 residues. Germline V gene lookup returns CDR1 LNHDA and CDR2 SQIVND (reference sequence). V gave up 5 bases and J gave up 2 bases, with 9 bases separating them. In DNA form, the CDR3 reads TGTGCCAGTAGTCCTGAGACTAACACTGAAGCTTTCTTT. Protein sequence: CASSPETNTEAFF.

The V and J genes are TRBV19 and TRBJ2-7; no clear D. Germline lookup yields CDR1 LNHDA and CDR2 SQIVND (reference sequence). The ends were cut back, 1 base at V and 1 base at J, with 11 bases in the middle. This CDR3 has 15 amino acids. The CDR3 DNA is TGTGCCAGTAGTATAGGTATTGGGCAGTCCTACGAGCAGTACTTC. Its translation is CASSIGIGQSYEQYF.

The genes are TRBV7-2 and TRBJ1-3; 9 bases match TRBD1. The CDR3 is 17 amino acids. Trimming removed 1 base from V and 3 bases from J; junction bases left unmatched: 7. Germline CDR1 SGHTA, CDR2 FQGNSA. The CDR3 DNA reads TGTGCCAGCAGCTTAGGTCCACAGGGGGCGAATGGAAACACCATATATTTT. It encodes CASSLGPQGANGNTIYF.

This clone appeared once. The rearrangement joins TRBV5-6 to TRBJ2-7, with 10 bases identical to TRBD2. This CDR3 region has 15 residues. Germline CDR1 and CDR2: SGHDT and YYEEEE. V shed 1 base, J shed 5 bases, and the junction held 6 bases outside the gene matches. The CDR3 here is CASSLIASGGNEQYF. CDR3 nucleotide sequence: TGTGCCAGCAGCTTGATCGCTAGCGGGGGAAACGAGCAGTACTTC.

The chain couples TRBV3-1 (or the pseudogene TRBV3-2) to TRBJ1-2; TRBD1 aligns across 7 bases. CDR1 is LGHDT, CDR2 YNNKEL, per germline (reference sequence). The CDR3 sequence is 12 residues long. The trim removed 5 bases at V and 4 bases at J, leaving 1 base unmatched. The DNA for the CDR3 is TGTGCCAGCAGCGACAGGGCCTATGGCTACACCTTC. Translated, it gives CASSDRAYGYTF.

CDR3 sequence (DNA): TGTGCCAGCACCGATAGTAGCACCGGGGAGCTGTTTTTT. Protein sequence: CASTDSSTGELFF. V usage is TRBV27 and J usage is TRBJ2-2, with no clear D. V lost 7 bases, J lost 4 bases, and 10 bases lay in between. The CDR3 covers 13 residues. In germline, CDR1 is MNHEY, CDR2 SMNVEV (reference sequence).

This chain links TRBV20-1 with TRBJ2-1, with 8 nucleotides matching TRBD2. Germline-derived CDR1 and CDR2 are DFQATT and SNEGSKA (reference sequence). J lost 2 bases, V lost 3 bases, and 3 bases had no gene match. The CDR3 runs 14 residues. As DNA, the CDR3 is TGCAGTGCTAGTCGGACTAGCACCTACAATGAGCAGTTCTTC. Its translation is CSASRTSTYNEQFF.

This clone has a single count. V is TRBV6-5 and J is TRBJ1-4, with 8 positions matching TRBD1. This CDR3 is built from 14 residues. The J segment lost 6 bases and the V segment lost 8 bases, leaving 8 bases of the junction unmatched. The germline CDR1 and CDR2 sequences are MNHEY and SVGAGI. CDR3 bases: TGTGCCAGCTTATCCGGGACAGGAGATGAAAAACTGTTTTTT. Translation: CASLSGTGDEKLFF.

The chain recombines TRBV7-8 with TRBJ2-3, with 9 bases fitting TRBD2. The germline V gene has CDR1 SGHVS and CDR2 FQNEAQ. CDR3 length: 20 residues. V shed 1 base and J 2 bases; nucleotides not matched to a gene: 16. CDR3 in DNA: TGTGCCAGCAGCTTAGATTGGCTTAGCGGGGGAGCAGCCCTCACAGATACGCAGTATTTT. This codes for CASSLDWLSGGAALTDTQYF.

V and J are TRBV13 and TRBJ2-2; 8 bases match TRBD2. The CDR3 spans 16 residues. Germline CDR1 is PRHDT and CDR2 is FYEKMQ (reference sequence). Trimming removed 1 base from V and 7 bases from J; junction bases left unmatched: 8. The CDR3 coding sequence is TGTGCCAGCAGCTTAGTAAGAGCGGGAGTTGTCGGGGAGCTGTTTTTT. This encodes CASSLVRAGVVGELFF.

The chain couples TRBV30 to TRBJ2-5; TRBD1 matches at 10 bases. Trimming took 5 bases from V and 5 from J; bases not matched to a gene: 5. The V gene's germline CDR1 is GTSNPN and CDR2 SVGIG (reference sequence). This CDR3 spans 13 amino acids. The CDR3 region is CAWAGTGEETQYF. The CDR3 region has the DNA TGTGCCTGGGCCGGGACAGGGGAGGAGACCCAGTACTTC.

The J gene is TRBJ2-5, the V gene TRBV10-3; 8 bases line up with TRBD1. This CDR3 is 16 amino acids long. From germline, CDR1 is ENHRY and CDR2 SYGVKD. Trimming cost V 1 base and J 1 base; bases outside gene matches: 5. The CDR3 nucleotides read TGTGCCATCAGTGAGTTATTTGGACAGGGCCAAGAGACCCAGTACTTC. Its protein product is CAISELFGQGQETQYF.

This sequence joins TRBV4-1 and TRBJ2-4; TRBD2 matches at 11 bases. The V and J ends lost 6 bases and 1 base, in that order; junction bases with no gene match: 17. Per germline, CDR1 MGHRA and CDR2 YSYEKL. The CDR3 spans 20 residues. In DNA form, the CDR3 reads TGCGCCAGCAGTCATATATCGGCGGGACTAGCGGCCCCGGCCAAAAACATTCAGTACTTC. The encoded protein is CASSHISAGLAAPAKNIQYF.